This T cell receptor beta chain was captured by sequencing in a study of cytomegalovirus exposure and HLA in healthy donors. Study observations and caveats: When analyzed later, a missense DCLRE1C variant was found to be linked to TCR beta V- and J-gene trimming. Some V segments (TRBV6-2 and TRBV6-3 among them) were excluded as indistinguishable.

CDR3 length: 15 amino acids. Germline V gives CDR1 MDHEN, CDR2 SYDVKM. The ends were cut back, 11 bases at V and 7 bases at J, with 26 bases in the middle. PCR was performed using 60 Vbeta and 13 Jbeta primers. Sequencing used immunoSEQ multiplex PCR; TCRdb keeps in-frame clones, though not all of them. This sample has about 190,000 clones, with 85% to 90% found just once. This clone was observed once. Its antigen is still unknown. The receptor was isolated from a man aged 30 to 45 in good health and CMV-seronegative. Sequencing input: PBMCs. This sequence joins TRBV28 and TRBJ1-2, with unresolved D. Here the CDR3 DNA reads TGTGCCGTAATCAGAGCGGCAGTAAAAACTGTTGGCTACACCTTC. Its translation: CAVIRAAVKTVGYTF.